Each of the 8 T cell receptor beta chains below was sequenced from the same sample in a study of shared clonotypes between healthy human individuals. The protocol was immunoSEQ multiplex PCR, while the TCRdb copy is restricted to in-frame clones and leaves out a portion. Of some 1,400,000 clones in the sample, 96% are singletons; the top ten hold roughly 1.2%. Sequencing was performed on naive CD4+ T cells sorted from blood. Described subset: CD45RA+ positively selected. Receptor source: a man aged 25 to 40 in good health.

This chain links TRBV27 with TRBJ2-7, with a possible D match to TRBD1 (5 bases). Germline V gives CDR1 MNHEY, CDR2 SMNVEV (reference sequence). This CDR3 has 17 amino acids. V lost 5 bases to trimming and J lost 4 bases, with 24 bases between them. CDR3 protein: CASSPQDRGIRAYEQYF. The CDR3 nucleotides are TGTGCCAGCAGTCCACAGGACCGTGGCATTCGGGCGTACGAGCAGTACTTC.

The V and J genes are TRBV5-1 and TRBJ1-5; 9 positions agree with TRBD1. CDR1 and CDR2 from the germline V gene are SGHRS and YFSETQ. V trimming: 0 bases; J trimming: 2 bases; junction bases outside the gene matches: 3. The CDR3 totals 16 residues. The CDR3 coding sequence is TGCGCCAGCAGCTTGGGACAGGGGGGAGGCAATCAGCCCCAGCATTTT. Its translation is CASSLGQGGGNQPQHF.

The CDR3 region is CASSSGAEPTGELFF. The DNA for the CDR3 is TGTGCCAGCAGCTCGGGGGCCGAGCCCACCGGGGAGCTGTTTTTT. The chain has TRBV9 and TRBJ2-2, with D possibly called TRBD1 or TRBD2 (6 bases each). Germline CDR1 reads SGDLS; CDR2 reads YYNGEE. There are 15 residues in the CDR3. V gave up 4 bases and J gave up 4 bases, with 14 bases separating them.

The genes are TRBV7-2 and TRBJ2-5; 7 nucleotides match TRBD1. This CDR3 spans 18 amino acids. J gave up 2 bases and V 1 base, and 13 bases lay outside the gene matches. Germline V gene lookup returns CDR1 SGHTA and CDR2 FQGNSA. CDR3 in amino acids: CASSLVPTLGTAQETQYF. CDR3 sequence (DNA): TGTGCCAGCAGCTTAGTACCTACCCTAGGGACAGCTCAAGAGACCCAGTACTTC.

The chain uses TRBV5-6 and TRBJ2-2; possible D gene TRBD1, 6 bases. The CDR3 length is 16 residues. Germline V gene lookup returns CDR1 SGHDT and CDR2 YYEEEE. V was clipped by 4 bases and J by 2 bases, with 15 bases between them. The CDR3 coding sequence is TGTGCCAGCAGCCCCCAGGGGAGAATAAACACCGGGGAGCTGTTTTTT. Translation: CASSPQGRINTGELFF.

The CDR3, as DNA: TGTCTCACCAGACTTTGGGGCTCCTACGAGCAGTACTTC. It encodes CLTRLWGSYEQYF. This chain joins TRBV2 and TRBJ2-7; D call uncertain. CDR3 length: 13 amino acids. CDR1 and CDR2 (germline): SNHLY, FYNNEI.

As concerns this clone: Within the sample, other DNA sequences also encode this same CDR3. CDR3 region: CSAPTYEQYF. The CDR3 DNA reads as TGCAGTGCTCCCACCTACGAGCAGTACTTC. The rearrangement links TRBV20-1 to TRBJ2-7; D not certain. Germline V gives CDR1 DFQATT, CDR2 SNEGSKA (reference sequence). Trimming cost V 5 bases and J 2 bases, with 4 bases left between them. The CDR3 is 10 amino acids.

This rearrangement joins TRBV6-4 to TRBJ2-1; D assignment may be TRBD1 or TRBD2 (5 bases each). V was trimmed by 8 bases and J by 0 bases, leaving 11 bases between them. This CDR3 has 14 residues. Germline V CDR1 and CDR2: MRHNA, SNTAGT. CDR3 DNA sequence: TGTGCCAGCGCCGGGACCCACTCCTACAATGAGCAGTTCTTC. This translates into CASAGTHSYNEQFF.